This TCR beta chain was observed in a study of early T cells in non-severe SARS-CoV-2 infection. Trimming removed 5 bases from V and 6 bases from J, with 8 bases in between. The CDR3 has 10 residues. CDR1 and CDR2 (germline): GTSNPN, SVGIG (reference sequence). Individual cDNA molecules each received unique molecular identifiers attached to them. One entry per CDR3 protein, called by TCRdb with MiXCR from the 5' RACE reads. The sample yields roughly 120,000 distinct CDR3 sequences, around 13% seen once. This clonotype has only a few counts. This chain connects TRBV30 to TRBJ2-7, with D tentatively TRBD1 (6 bases). The sequence came from an adult who was a healthcare worker with PCR-confirmed SARS-CoV-2 infection or an uninfected control (not recorded which). This specimen consisted of whole blood, obtained at baseline. CDR3 DNA: TGTGCCTGGGGACAGTTCGAGCAGTACTTC. This codes for CAWGQFEQYF. The complete variable domain, with remaining parts taken from reference TRBV30 and TRBJ2-7, reads SQTIHQWPATLVQPVGSPLSLECTVEGTSNPNLYWYRQAAGRGLQLLFYSVGIGQISSEVPQNLSASRPQDRQFILSSKKLLLSDSGFYLCAWGQFEQYFGPGTRLTVT.